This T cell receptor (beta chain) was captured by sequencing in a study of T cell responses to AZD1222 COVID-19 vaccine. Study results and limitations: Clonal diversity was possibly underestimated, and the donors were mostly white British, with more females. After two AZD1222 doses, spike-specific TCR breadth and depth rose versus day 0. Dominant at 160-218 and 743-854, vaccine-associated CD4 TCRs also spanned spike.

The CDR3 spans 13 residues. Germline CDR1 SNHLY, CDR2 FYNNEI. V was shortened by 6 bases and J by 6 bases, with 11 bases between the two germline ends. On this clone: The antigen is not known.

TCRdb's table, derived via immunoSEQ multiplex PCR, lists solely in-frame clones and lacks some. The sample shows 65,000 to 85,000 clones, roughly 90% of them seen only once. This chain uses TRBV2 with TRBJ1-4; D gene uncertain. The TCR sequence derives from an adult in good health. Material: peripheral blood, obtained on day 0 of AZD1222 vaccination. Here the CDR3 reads CASSLRGDEKLFF. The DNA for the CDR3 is TGTGCCAGCAGCCTCCGGGGAGATGAAAAACTGTTTTTT.